This T cell receptor beta chain comes out of a study of blood T cell repertoires in COVID-19. Study in general: Samples of COVID-19 (acute and convalescent) were obtained from the United States, Italy and Spain.

In Seattle, patients joined the study during active infection and were tracked longitudinally. The V and J ends lost 0 bases and 0 bases, in that order; junction bases with no gene match: 3. The CDR3 loop spans 16 amino acids. Germline V lookup: CDR1 SGHNT, CDR2 YYREEE (reference sequence). Original handling: Amplifying reference gene primers gave estimates of nucleated cell counts. Only in-frame clones appear in the TCRdb table, and some are missing; sequencing was by immunoSEQ multiplex PCR. V, J and clone size are taken as reported in that table, and D and trimming were inferred from the DNA itself. The sample holds about 210,000 clones, 75% to 85% seen once.

This TCR derives from a woman aged 70-85 years with COVID-19, enrolled during active disease. Sequenced sample: peripheral blood. V is TRBV5-4 and J is TRBJ2-7; 10 bases map to TRBD2. The CDR3 coding sequence is TGTGCCAGCAGCTTGGGACTAGCGGGCCCCTCCTACGAGCAGTACTTC. This translates into CASSLGLAGPSYEQYF.